The 12 T cell receptor beta chains listed next were all sequenced from one sample in a study of T cell responses to AZD1222 COVID-19 vaccine. Sequenced by immunoSEQ multiplex PCR; TCRdb stores in-frame clones only, minus some. The sample comprises around 120,000 clones, 87% of which are singletons, and 1% to 1.5% rests with the top ten. The sample in question was peripheral blood, obtained on day 0 of AZD1222 vaccination. All receptors come from an adult in good health.

The CDR3 DNA is TGTGCCAGCAGGGGGCCGGAGGAAAAACTGTTTTTT. Translation gives CASRGPEEKLFF. This chain uses TRBV12-3 or TRBV12-4 with TRBJ1-4; D may be TRBD1 (5 bases). V dropped 6 bases and J dropped 8 bases, with 10 bases sitting between them. The CDR3 is 12 amino acids.

V is TRBV30 and J is TRBJ1-5, with TRBD1 matching over 7 bases. The germline CDR1 and CDR2 sequences are GTSNPN and SVGIG (reference sequence). CDR3 length: 15 residues. V shed 0 bases and J 7 bases; nucleotides not matched to a gene: 9. The CDR3 nucleotides are TGTGCCTGGAGTGTTGAGTGGCAGGGGGGGCAGCCCCAGCATTTT. It yields the protein CAWSVEWQGGQPQHF.

J is TRBJ2-1 and V is TRBV5-1; no definite D call. The CDR3 spans 14 residues. V was shortened by 4 bases and J by 7 bases, with 15 bases between the two germline ends. CDR1 and CDR2 from the germline V gene are SGHRS and YFSETQ. The CDR3 region is CASSPAGPGNEQFF. The CDR3 bases are TGCGCCAGCAGCCCCGCTGGCCCCGGGAATGAGCAGTTCTTC.

The chain recombines TRBV10-3 with TRBJ2-3, with D hard to call. The CDR3 has 13 residues. Germline assignment: CDR1 ENHRY and CDR2 SYGVKD. The V end was cut by 2 bases, the J end by 6 bases, with 9 bases between. CDR3: CAISERSEDTQYF. DNA of the CDR3: TGTGCCATCAGTGAGAGGTCGGAGGATACGCAGTATTTT.

The count of this clone is one. One end of the junction fails to match germline, which may point to a read error. V usage is TRBV5-5 and J usage is TRBJ1-2; D uncertain. The CDR3 covers 14 residues. CDR1 is SGHKS, CDR2 YYEKEE, per germline (reference sequence). Here the CDR3 reads CASSLGPGNYGYIF. CDR3 nucleotide sequence: TGTGCCAGCAGCTTGGGTCCCGGGAACTATGGCTACATCTTC.

The CDR3 reads CASSERGGDNQPQHF. The DNA for the CDR3 is TGTGCCAGCAGCGAACGTGGGGGAGATAATCAGCCCCAGCATTTT. V gene TRBV7-2 combines with J gene TRBJ1-5; TRBD1 might be the D (5 bases). This CDR3 comprises 15 residues. V was clipped by 5 bases and J by 4 bases, with 15 bases between them. The germline gives CDR1 SGHTA, CDR2 FQGNSA.

The chain combines TRBV27 with TRBJ1-6; a possible D gene is TRBD1 (5 bases). The V end was cut by 4 bases, the J end by 0 bases, with 10 bases between. The CDR3 extends over 16 amino acids. CDR1 and CDR2 (germline): MNHEY, SMNVEV (reference sequence). CDR3 sequence: CASSSGMSSYNSPLHF. The CDR3, as DNA: TGTGCCAGCAGTTCAGGGATGAGCTCCTATAATTCACCCCTCCACTTT.

The genes are TRBV4-1 and TRBJ1-2; D uncertain. Germline V lookup: CDR1 MGHRA, CDR2 YSYEKL. V lost 1 base, J lost 8 bases, and 14 bases lay in between. This CDR3 comprises 14 residues. The DNA of the CDR3 is TGCGCCAGCAGCCAAGTTGTAAGGGCCGGCGGCTACACCTTC. Translation: CASSQVVRAGGYTF.

J is TRBJ1-2 and V is TRBV19; D is possibly TRBD1 (6 bases). Trimming stripped 9 bases from V and 0 bases from J, with 11 bases between. CDR1 is LNHDA and CDR2 is SQIVND in the germline V gene (reference sequence). This CDR3 has 13 amino acids. CDR3 amino acids: CASGTLTNYGYTF. CDR3 DNA sequence: TGTGCCAGCGGGACACTGACTAACTATGGCTACACCTTC.

The J gene is TRBJ1-5, the V gene TRBV5-1; D is ambiguous. CDR1 and CDR2 from the germline V gene are SGHRS and YFSETQ. The CDR3 has 15 residues. Trimming shortened V by 2 bases and J by 5 bases, and 14 bases separated the two germline ends. The CDR3 DNA sequence: TGCGCCAGCAGCTTAAGGGATCCCGTTTATCAGCCCCAGCATTTT. Protein: CASSLRDPVYQPQHF.

This clone is a singleton in its sample. The chain has TRBV3-1 (or the pseudogene TRBV3-2) and TRBJ1-1, with D possibly matching TRBD1 (6 bases). Trimming took 2 bases from V and 2 from J, leaving 12 bases between them. Germline-derived CDR1 and CDR2 are LGHDT and YNNKEL (reference sequence). The CDR3 is made up of 15 amino acids. This CDR3 reads CASSQLEGGNTEAFF. DNA for the CDR3: TGTGCCAGCAGCCAACTCGAGGGGGGTAACACTGAAGCTTTCTTT.

The chain recombines TRBV6-5 with TRBJ2-2, with D possibly being TRBD1 or TRBD2 (6 bases each). This CDR3 is 15 amino acids long. With 4 bases removed from V and 6 bases from J, the gap between germline ends came to 15 bases. Germline V lookup: CDR1 MNHEY, CDR2 SVGAGI. In nucleotides, the CDR3 is TGTGCCAGCAGTTCCGCCGGGGGCATCGCCGGGGAGCTGTTTTTT. Residues: CASSSAGGIAGELFF.